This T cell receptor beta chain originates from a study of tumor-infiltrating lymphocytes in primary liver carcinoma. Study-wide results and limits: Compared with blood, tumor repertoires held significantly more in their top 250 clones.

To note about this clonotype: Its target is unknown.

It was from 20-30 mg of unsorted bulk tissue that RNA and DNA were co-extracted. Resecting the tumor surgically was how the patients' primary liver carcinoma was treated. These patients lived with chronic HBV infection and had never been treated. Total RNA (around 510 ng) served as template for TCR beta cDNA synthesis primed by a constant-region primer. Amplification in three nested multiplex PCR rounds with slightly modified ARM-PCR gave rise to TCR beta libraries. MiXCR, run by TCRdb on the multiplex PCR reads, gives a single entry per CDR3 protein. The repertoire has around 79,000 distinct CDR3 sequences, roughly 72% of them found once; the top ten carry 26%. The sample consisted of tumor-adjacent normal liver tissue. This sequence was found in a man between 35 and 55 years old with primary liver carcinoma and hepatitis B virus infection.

The CDR3, as DNA: TGTGCCAGCAGCGAAGCGGCCTCCTACGAGCAGTACTTC. Translation: CASSEAASYEQYF. This chain links TRBV7-6 with TRBJ2-7; a weak D match, TRBD2 (5 bases). Per the germline V gene, CDR1 is SGHVS and CDR2 is FNYEAQ. The V end lost 5 bases, the J end lost 0 bases, and 8 bases lay between the germline ends. CDR3 length: 13 amino acids.